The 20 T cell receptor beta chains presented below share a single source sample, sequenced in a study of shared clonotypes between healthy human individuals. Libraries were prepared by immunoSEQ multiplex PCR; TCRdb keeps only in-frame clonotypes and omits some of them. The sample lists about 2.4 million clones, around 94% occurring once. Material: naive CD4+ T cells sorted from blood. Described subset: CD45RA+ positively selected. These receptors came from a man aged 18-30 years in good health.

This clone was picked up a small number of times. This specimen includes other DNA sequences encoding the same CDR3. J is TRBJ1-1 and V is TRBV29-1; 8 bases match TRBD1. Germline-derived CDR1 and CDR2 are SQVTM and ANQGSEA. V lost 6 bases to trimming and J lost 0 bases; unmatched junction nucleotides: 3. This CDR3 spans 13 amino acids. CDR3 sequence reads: CSVGTGLNTEAFF. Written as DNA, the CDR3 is TGCAGCGTCGGGACAGGCTTGAACACTGAAGCTTTCTTT.

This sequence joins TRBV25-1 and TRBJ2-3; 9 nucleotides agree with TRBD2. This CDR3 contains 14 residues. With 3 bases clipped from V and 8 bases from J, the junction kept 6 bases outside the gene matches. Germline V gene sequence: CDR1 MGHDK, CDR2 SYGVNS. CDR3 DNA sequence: TGTGCCAGCAGTGATGCGGGAGGGCCAGGTACGCAGTATTTT. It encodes CASSDAGGPGTQYF.

In nucleotides, the CDR3 is TGTGCCAGCAGCTTACAAATCAAGAGCGGGAGTGTGTACAATGAGCAGTTCTTC. This encodes CASSLQIKSGSVYNEQFF. The rearrangement joins TRBV13 to TRBJ2-1; 8 bases are shared with TRBD2. J lost 4 bases, V lost 2 bases, and 13 bases had no gene match. This CDR3 has 18 residues. The germline V gene has CDR1 PRHDT and CDR2 FYEKMQ (reference sequence).

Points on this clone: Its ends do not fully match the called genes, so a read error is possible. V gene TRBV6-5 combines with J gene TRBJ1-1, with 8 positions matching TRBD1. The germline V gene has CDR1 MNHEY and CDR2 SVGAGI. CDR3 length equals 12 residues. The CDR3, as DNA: TGTGCCAGCAGTTACGATCGGACAGGGACTATCTTT. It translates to CASSYDRTGTIF.

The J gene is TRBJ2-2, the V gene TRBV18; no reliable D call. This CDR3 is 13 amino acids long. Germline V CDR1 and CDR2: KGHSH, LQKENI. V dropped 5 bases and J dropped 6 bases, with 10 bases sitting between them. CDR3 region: CASSKGPPGELFF. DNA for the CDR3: TGTGCCAGCTCAAAGGGCCCCCCCGGGGAGCTGTTTTTT.

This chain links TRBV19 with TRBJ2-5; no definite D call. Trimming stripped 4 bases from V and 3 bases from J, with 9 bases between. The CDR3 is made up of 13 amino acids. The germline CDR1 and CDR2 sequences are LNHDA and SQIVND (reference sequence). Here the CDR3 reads CASSKGRKETQYF. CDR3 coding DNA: TGTGCCAGTAGTAAAGGACGGAAAGAGACCCAGTACTTC.

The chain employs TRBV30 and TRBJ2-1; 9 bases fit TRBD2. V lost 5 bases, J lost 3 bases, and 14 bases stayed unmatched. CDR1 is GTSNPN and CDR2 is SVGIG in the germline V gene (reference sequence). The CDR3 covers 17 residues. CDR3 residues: CAWGGLAGRHFYNEQFF. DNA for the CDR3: TGTGCCTGGGGGGGGCTAGCGGGGCGCCATTTCTACAATGAGCAGTTCTTC.

This CDR3 reads CASSPSAGQGSGANVLTF. DNA of the CDR3: TGTGCCAGCTCACCATCGGCGGGACAGGGCTCCGGGGCCAACGTCCTGACTTTC. This chain joins TRBV18 and TRBJ2-6; 9 bases are shared with TRBD1. CDR3 size: 18 residues. V lost 2 bases and J lost 4; bases outside the gene matches: 9. Germline values: CDR1 KGHSH, CDR2 LQKENI.

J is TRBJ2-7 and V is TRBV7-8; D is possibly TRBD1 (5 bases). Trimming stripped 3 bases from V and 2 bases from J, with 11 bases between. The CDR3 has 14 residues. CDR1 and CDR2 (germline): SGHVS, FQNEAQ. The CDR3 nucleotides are TGTGCCAGCAGCTTTCGTCCAGGGCCCTACGAGCAGTACTTC. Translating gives CASSFRPGPYEQYF.

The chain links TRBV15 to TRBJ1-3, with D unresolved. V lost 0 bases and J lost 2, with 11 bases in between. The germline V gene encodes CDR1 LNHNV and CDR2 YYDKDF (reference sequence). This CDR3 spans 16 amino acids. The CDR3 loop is CATSRDLPGTGNTIYF. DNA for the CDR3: TGTGCCACCAGCAGAGATCTCCCCGGCACTGGAAACACCATATATTTT.

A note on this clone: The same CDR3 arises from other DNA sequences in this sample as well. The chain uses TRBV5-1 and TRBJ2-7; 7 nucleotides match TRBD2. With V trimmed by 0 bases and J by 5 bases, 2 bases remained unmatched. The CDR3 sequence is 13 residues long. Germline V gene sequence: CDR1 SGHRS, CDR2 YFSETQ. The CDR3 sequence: CASSLAGGDEQYF. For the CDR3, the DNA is TGCGCCAGCAGCTTGGCGGGGGGTGACGAGCAGTACTTC.

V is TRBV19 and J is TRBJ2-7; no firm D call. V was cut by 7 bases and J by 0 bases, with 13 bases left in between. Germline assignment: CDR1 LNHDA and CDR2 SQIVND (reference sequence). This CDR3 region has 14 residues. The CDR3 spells CASKEADDSYEQYF. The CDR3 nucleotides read TGTGCCAGTAAAGAGGCGGACGACTCCTACGAGCAGTACTTC.

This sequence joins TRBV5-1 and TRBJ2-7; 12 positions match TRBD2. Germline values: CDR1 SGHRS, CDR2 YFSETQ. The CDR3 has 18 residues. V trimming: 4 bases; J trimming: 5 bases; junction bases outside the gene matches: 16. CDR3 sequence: CASSPSLMGLAGGHEQYF. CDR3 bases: TGCGCCAGCAGCCCCAGTCTGATGGGACTAGCGGGTGGCCACGAGCAGTACTTC.

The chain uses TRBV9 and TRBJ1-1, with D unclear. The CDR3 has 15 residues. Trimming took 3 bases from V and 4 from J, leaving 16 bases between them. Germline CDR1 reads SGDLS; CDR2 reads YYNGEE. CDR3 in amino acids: CASSGGNLRSTEAFF. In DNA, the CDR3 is TGTGCCAGCAGCGGCGGGAACCTGAGGAGCACTGAAGCTTTCTTT.

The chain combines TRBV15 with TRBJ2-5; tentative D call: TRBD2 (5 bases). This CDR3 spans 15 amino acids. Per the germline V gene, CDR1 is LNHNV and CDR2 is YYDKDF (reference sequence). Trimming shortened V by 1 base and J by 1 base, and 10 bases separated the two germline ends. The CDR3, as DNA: TGTGCCACCAGCAGAGCGATTCTAGCCCAAGAGACCCAGTACTTC. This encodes CATSRAILAQETQYF. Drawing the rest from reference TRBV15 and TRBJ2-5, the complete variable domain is DAMVIQNPRYQVTQFGKPVTLSCSQTLNHNVMYWYQQKSSQAPKLLFHYYDKDFNNEADTPDNFQSRRPNTSFCFLDIRSPGLGDTAMYLCATSRAILAQETQYFGPGTRLLVL.

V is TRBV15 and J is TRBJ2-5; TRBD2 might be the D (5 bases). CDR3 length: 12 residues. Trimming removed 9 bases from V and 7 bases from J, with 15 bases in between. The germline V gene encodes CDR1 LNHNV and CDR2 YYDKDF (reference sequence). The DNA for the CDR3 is TGTGCCACAGAAGCGGTTTATGGGACCCAGTACTTC. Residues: CATEAVYGTQYF.

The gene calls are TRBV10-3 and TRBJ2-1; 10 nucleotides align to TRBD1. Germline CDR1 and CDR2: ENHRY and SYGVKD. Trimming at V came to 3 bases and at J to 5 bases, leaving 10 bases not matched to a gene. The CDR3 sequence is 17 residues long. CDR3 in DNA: TGTGCCATCAGTGACAGGACAGGGGGTTTTGGGCACAATGAGCAGTTCTTC. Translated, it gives CAISDRTGGFGHNEQFF.

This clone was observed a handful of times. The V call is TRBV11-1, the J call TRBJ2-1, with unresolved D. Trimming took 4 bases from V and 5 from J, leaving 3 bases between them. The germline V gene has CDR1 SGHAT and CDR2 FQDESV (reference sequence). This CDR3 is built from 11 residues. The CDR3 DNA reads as TGTGCCAGCAGCTGGGACAATGAGCAGTTCTTC. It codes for CASSWDNEQFF.

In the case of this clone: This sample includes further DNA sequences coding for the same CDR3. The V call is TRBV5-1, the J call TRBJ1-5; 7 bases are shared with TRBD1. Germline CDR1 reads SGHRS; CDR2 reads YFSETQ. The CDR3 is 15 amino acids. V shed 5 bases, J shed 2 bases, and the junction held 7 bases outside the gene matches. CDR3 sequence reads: CASSLEGAGNQPQHF. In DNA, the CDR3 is TGCGCCAGCAGTTTAGAGGGGGCAGGCAATCAGCCCCAGCATTTT.

CDR3 bases: TGCGCCAGCAGCCTCTTCACCCTGGATACGCAGTATTTT. As protein: CASSLFTLDTQYF. V and J are TRBV4-1 and TRBJ2-3; unclear D gene. The germline V and J ends were trimmed by 4 bases and 6 bases, with 11 bases remaining between them. The CDR3 contains 13 residues. Germline CDR1 reads MGHRA; CDR2 reads YSYEKL.